This TCR beta chain is from a study of T cell responses to AZD1222 COVID-19 vaccine (dated by TCRdb to about 2021). Concerning the study at large: AZD1222 recipients with second doses at about 4 weeks or about 12 weeks were pooled, because spike-specific TCR depth and breadth did not differ between schedules. TCR sequencing was performed for 230 to 250 trial participants, of whom about 200 were given two doses of AZD1222 and around 25 were given two doses of MenACWY control vaccine. Trial participants were enrolled into age subgroups of 18-55, 56-69 and 70-plus years, which contained around 150, 29 and 61 TCR-sequenced participants, respectively.

As regards this clone: Its recognized antigen is unknown. No much larger clone exists at a distance of one base, and base qualities are not known.

The CDR3 regions of human TCRbeta chains were analyzed by immunosequencing. As for the original processing: Repertoire TCRs were matched against a reference library of SARS-CoV-2-specific TCRs generated with the MIRA antigen-specificity platform. Breadth meant the fraction of unique TCRs that were SARS-CoV-2-associated, whereas depth meant the fraction of total T cells that were SARS-CoV-2-associated. Using the MIRA data, each spike-specific TCR was mapped to the spike region that the TCR reacts to and placed in a CD4 or CD8 class. Log10-transformed breadth and depth values were compared by one-way ANOVA with Sidak's multiple comparisons tests. Not all clones reach the TCRdb copy of this immuneACCESS table, which keeps in-frame sequences only. Checked studies attribute under half of the gap to unresolved V genes and leave the rest unexplained. Clone size and the V and J calls come from that table; the DNA yielded D and trimming. For this sample there are about 170,000 clones; 75% to 90% appear just once. 6.9% of the sample goes to the ten largest clones.

The time point label of this sample denotes: baseline before first vaccination. Samples from vaccinated people were obtained from the UK trials COV001 and COV002, which included a single-blind randomized controlled phase 2/3 trial of AZD1222 (ChAdOx1 nCoV-19) in healthy adults. Trial participant PBMC samples were collected at day 0 and day 28 after the second dose for TCRbeta chain sequencing. V ends up 2 bases short and J 4 bases short, with an unmatched junction base count of 13. From cysteine to phenylalanine, the CDR3 is 18 amino acids long. The read is trimmed to its CDR3 DNA, 54 bases read in frame from base 1. The germline V gene provides CDR1 MDHEN and CDR2 SYDVKM. Findings and caveats that apply to the study as a whole: After two AZD1222 doses, both the breadth and the depth of spike-specific TCRs were significantly higher than at day 0 and than in MenACWY recipients. CD4 TCRs associated with the vaccine covered the entire spike protein, and the dominant responses were in regions 160-218 and 743-854. Most participants were white British and females outnumbered males, and the authors suggested that clonal diversity may have been underestimated. In the small 56-69-year group, the increase in depth fell short of significance, most likely because of low power. Because no day 14 peak-response samples were available, the repertoires could be characterized only after the peak T cell response. Reportedly, close to half of the unique spike-specific TCRs recognized epitopes lying outside the regions that are mutated in the B.1.351 and B.1.1.7 variants. Conclusions about previously exposed vaccinees were limited because only a handful of AZD1222 recipients were SARS-CoV-2 seropositive at baseline.

The clonotype originates from an adult in good health. The sample was peripheral blood, taken on day 0 of AZD1222 vaccination. The sequence joins TRBV28 to TRBJ2-1; 8 middle bases align to TRBD1. The sequenced DNA: TGTGCCAGCAGTTTAGTACAGGGGGGCAGGGCTTTATACAATGAGCAGTTCTTC. Translated, it reads CASSLVQGGRALYNEQFF. The reference TRBV28 and TRBJ2-1 proteins fill in what lies around the CDR3, so the full variable domain reads DVKVTQSSRYLVKRTGEKVFLECVQDMDHENMFWYRQDPGLGLRLIYFSYDVKMKEKGDIPEGYSVSREKKERFSLILESASTNQTSMYLCASSLVQGGRALYNEQFFGPGTRLTVL.